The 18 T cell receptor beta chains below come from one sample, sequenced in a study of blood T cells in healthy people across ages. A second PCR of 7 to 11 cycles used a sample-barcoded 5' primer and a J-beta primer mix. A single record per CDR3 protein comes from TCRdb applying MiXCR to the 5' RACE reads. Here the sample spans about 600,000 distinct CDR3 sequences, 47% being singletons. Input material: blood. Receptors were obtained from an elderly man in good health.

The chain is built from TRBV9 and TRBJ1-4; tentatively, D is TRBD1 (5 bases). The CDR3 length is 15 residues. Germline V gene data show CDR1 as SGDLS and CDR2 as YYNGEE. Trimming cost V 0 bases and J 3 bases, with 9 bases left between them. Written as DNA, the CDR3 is TGTGCCAGCAGCGTAGGGGACGCGGCTAATGAAAAACTGTTTTTT. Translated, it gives CASSVGDAANEKLFF. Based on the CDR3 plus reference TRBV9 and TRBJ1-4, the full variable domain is DSGVTQTPKHLITATGQRVTLRCSPRSGDLSVYWYQQSLDQGLQFLIQYYNGEERAKGNILERFSAQQFPDLHSELNLSSLELGDSALYFCASSVGDAANEKLFFGSGTQLSVL.

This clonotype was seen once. This chain's CDR3 is CATSDPGDRGRNEQFF. Written as DNA, the CDR3 is TGTGCCACCAGTGATCCGGGGGACAGGGGGCGCAATGAGCAGTTCTTC. This chain links TRBV24-1 with TRBJ2-1, with TRBD1 matching 12 bases. The length of the CDR3 is 16 residues. The germline CDR1 and CDR2 sequences are KGHDR and SFDVKD. After removal of 3 bases from V and 6 bases from J, the junction contained 5 bases not matched to a gene.

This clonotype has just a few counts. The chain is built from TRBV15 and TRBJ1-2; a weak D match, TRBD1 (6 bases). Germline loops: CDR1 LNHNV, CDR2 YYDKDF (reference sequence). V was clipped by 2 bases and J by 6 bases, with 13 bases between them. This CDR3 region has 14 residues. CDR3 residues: CATSRQGWGHGYTF. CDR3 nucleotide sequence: TGTGCCACCAGCAGACAGGGTTGGGGGCATGGCTACACCTTC.

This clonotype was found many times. CDR3 protein: CASSYARGSRDNSPLHF. Written as DNA, the CDR3 is TGTGCCAGCAGTTACGCGAGGGGATCCAGGGACAATTCACCCCTCCACTTT. The rearrangement links TRBV6-5 to TRBJ1-6, with D maybe TRBD1 (5 bases). In germline, CDR1 is MNHEY, CDR2 SVGAGI. The CDR3 consists of 17 residues. V was trimmed by 2 bases and J by 7 bases, leaving 18 bases between them.

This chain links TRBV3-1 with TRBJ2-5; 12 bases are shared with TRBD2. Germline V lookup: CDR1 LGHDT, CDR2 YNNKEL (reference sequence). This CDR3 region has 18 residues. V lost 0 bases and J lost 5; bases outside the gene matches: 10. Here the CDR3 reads CASSQERGLAGNWETQYF. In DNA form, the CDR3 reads TGTGCCAGCAGCCAAGAGCGCGGACTAGCGGGAAACTGGGAGACCCAGTACTTC.

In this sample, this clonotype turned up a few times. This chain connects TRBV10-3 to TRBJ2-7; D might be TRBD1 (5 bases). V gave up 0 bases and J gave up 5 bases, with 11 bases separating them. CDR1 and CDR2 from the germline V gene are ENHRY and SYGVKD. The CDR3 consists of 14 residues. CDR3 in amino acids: CAISESTRAHEQYF. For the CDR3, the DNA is TGTGCCATCAGTGAGTCGACCAGGGCCCACGAGCAGTACTTC.

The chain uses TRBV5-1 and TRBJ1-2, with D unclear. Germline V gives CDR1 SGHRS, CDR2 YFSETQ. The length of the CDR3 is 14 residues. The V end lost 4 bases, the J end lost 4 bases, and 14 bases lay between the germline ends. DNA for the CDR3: TGCGCCAGCAGCCAAACGGGATTTGGCTATGGCTACACCTTC. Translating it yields CASSQTGFGYGYTF.

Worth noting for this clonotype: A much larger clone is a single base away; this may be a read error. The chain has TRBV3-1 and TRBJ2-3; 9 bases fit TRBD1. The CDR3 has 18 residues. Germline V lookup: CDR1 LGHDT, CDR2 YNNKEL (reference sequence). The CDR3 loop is CACSLGAGTGIGTDTQYF. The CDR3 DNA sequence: TGTGCCTGCAGCCTCGGAGCCGGGACAGGGATCGGTACAGATACGCAGTATTTT.

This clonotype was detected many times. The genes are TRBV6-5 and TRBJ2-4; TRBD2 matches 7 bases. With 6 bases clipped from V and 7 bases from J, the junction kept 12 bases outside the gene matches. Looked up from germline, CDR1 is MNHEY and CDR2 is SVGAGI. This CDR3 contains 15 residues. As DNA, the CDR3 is TGTGCCAGCAGCGAGCGGGGTGGGAACTTGAACATTCAGTACTTC. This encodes CASSERGGNLNIQYF.

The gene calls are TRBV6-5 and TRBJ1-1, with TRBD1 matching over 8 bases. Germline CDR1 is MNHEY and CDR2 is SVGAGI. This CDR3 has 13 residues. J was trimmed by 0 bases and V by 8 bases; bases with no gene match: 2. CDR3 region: CASGQGMNTEAFF. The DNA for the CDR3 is TGTGCCAGCGGACAGGGCATGAACACTGAAGCTTTCTTT.

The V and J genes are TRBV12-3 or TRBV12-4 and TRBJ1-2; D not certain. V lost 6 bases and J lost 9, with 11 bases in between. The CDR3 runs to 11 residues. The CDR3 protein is CASSRSYSYTF. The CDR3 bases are TGTGCCAGCAGCCGCTCATATAGCTACACCTTC.

The CDR3 region is CASSPYGQGTNEKLFF. In nucleotides, the CDR3 is TGTGCCAGCAGCCCCTACGGACAGGGGACTAATGAAAAACTGTTTTTT. V gene TRBV3-1 combines with J gene TRBJ1-4; 9 nucleotides agree with TRBD1. In germline, CDR1 is LGHDT, CDR2 YNNKEL (reference sequence). Germline trimming cut 4 bases from V and 2 bases from J; bases unmatched to any gene: 5. CDR3 length equals 16 residues.

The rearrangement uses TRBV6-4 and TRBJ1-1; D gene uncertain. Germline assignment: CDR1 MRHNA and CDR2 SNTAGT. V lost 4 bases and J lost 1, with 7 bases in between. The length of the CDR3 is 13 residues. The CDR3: CASSVFSNTEAFF. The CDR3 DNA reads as TGTGCCAGCAGTGTGTTTTCGAACACTGAAGCTTTCTTT.

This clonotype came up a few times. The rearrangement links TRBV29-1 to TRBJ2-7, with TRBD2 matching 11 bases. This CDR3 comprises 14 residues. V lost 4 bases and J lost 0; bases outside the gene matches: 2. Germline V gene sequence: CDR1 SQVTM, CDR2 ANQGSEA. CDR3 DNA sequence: TGCAGCGTTGGCGGGACTAGCGGCTCCTACGAGCAGTACTTC. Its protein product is CSVGGTSGSYEQYF.

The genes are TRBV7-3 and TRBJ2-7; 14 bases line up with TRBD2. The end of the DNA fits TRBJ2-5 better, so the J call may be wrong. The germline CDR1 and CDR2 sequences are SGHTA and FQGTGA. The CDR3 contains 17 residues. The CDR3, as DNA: TGTGCCAGCAGTCTCGGGACTAGCGGGAGCTGGGAGGAGACCCAGTACTTC. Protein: CASSLGTSGSWEETQYF.

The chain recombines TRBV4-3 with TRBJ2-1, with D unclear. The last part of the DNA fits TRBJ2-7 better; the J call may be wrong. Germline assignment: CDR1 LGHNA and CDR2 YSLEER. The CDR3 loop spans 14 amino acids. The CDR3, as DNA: TGCGCCAGCAGCCAAGGGGGAAGCACTTACGAGCAGTACTTC. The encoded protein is CASSQGGSTYEQYF.

The CDR3 loop reads CASSQVLKTNYGYTF. CDR3 coding DNA: TGTGCCAGCAGCCAAGTCCTCAAAACCAACTATGGCTACACCTTC. The gene calls are TRBV4-2 and TRBJ1-2, with D unclear. Germline V gives CDR1 LGHNA, CDR2 YNFKEQ. V was pared by 1 base and J by 2 bases, with 11 bases between. The length of the CDR3 is 15 residues.

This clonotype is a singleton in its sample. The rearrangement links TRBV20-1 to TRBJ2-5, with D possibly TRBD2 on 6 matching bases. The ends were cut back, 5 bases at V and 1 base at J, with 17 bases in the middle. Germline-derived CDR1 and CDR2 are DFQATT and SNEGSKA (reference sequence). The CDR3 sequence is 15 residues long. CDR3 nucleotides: TGCAGTGCTTACTGGGCAAGGGAGGCCCAAGAGACCCAGTACTTC. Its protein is CSAYWAREAQETQYF.